The 15 T cell receptor beta chains listed next were all sequenced from one sample in a study of Graves' ophthalmopathy and Graves' hyperthyroidism. Amplification from RNA transcripts yielded the TCR beta CDR3 regions. The first-round RT-PCR employed HTBI primers together with the Qiagen OneStep RT-PCR kit. A multiplex PCR was then performed as the second round. MiXCR, applied by TCRdb to the multiplex PCR reads, yields one record per CDR3 protein. The sample has about 500,000 distinct CDR3 sequences, approximately 35% seen once. Sequencing was done on a sample of peripheral blood or thyroid tissue (not recorded which). These TCRs come from an adult man with Graves' hyperthyroidism.

This clonotype was picked up many times. The CDR3 here is CASTSRNPGRLQETQYF. The CDR3, as DNA: TGTGCCAGCACCTCGCGGAATCCGGGACGTCTACAAGAGACCCAGTACTTC. The chain employs TRBV12-3 or TRBV12-4 and TRBJ2-5; D possibly matches TRBD1 or TRBD2 (5 bases each). The CDR3 is made up of 17 amino acids. V lost 7 bases, J lost 2 bases, and 23 bases lay in between.

This clonotype occurred a few times. The V call is TRBV28, the J call TRBJ1-2; weak D call: TRBD1 (6 bases). CDR3 size: 15 residues. CDR1 and CDR2 from the germline V gene are MDHEN and SYDVKM. V lost 1 base, J lost 2 bases, and 11 bases lay in between. The CDR3 sequence is CASSLSGQSNYGYTF. DNA for the CDR3: TGTGCCAGCAGTTTATCAGGACAGTCGAACTATGGCTACACCTTC.

This clonotype has just one count. The junction departs from germline at one end; a sequencing error may be responsible. This chain uses TRBV5-1 with TRBJ1-2; 9 bases line up with TRBD1. The CDR3 length is 15 residues. Germline V gene sequence: CDR1 SGHRS, CDR2 YFSETQ. The CDR3 region is CASSFSGTGNDGYTF. Written as DNA, the CDR3 is TGTGCCAGCAGCTTTAGCGGGACAGGGAACGATGGCTACACCTTC.

The rearrangement links TRBV7-3 to TRBJ2-7; 7 bases align to TRBD2. This CDR3 comprises 16 residues. The trim removed 1 base at V and 7 bases at J, leaving 13 bases unmatched. Germline assignment: CDR1 SGHTA and CDR2 FQGTGA. CDR3 sequence (DNA): TGTGCCAGCAGCTTAAGCGGCGGGAGCCCCTACAATGAGCAGTACTTC. Translating gives CASSLSGGSPYNEQYF.

The DNA for the CDR3 is TGTGCCAGTCAGAGAAGTAACACCGGGGAGCTGTTTTTT. Translated: CASQRSNTGELFF. This chain connects TRBV19 to TRBJ2-2; D is unclear. The CDR3 is 13 residues long. Trimming left V 8 bases short and J 2 bases short, with 9 bases between. Germline values: CDR1 LNHDA, CDR2 SQIVND (reference sequence).

V usage is TRBV29-1 and J usage is TRBJ1-4, with a weak D call TRBD1 (6 bases). The germline V gene has CDR1 SQVTM and CDR2 ANQGSEA. The CDR3 contains 14 residues. The ends were cut back, 5 bases at V and 4 bases at J, with 14 bases in the middle. The CDR3 reads CSVPRGRLNEKLFF. CDR3 nucleotide sequence: TGCAGCGTTCCCAGGGGCCGACTTAATGAAAAACTGTTTTTT. The variable domain in full, completed from reference TRBV29-1 and TRBJ1-4, reads SAVISQKPSRDICQRGTSLTIQCQVDSQVTMMFWYRQQPGQSLTLIATANQGSEATYESGFVIDKFPISRPNLTFSTLTVSNMSPEDSSIYLCSVPRGRLNEKLFFGSGTQLSVL.

V is TRBV12-3 or TRBV12-4 and J is TRBJ2-6; possibly TRBD2 for D (5 bases). CDR3 length: 16 residues. Trimming pared 11 bases from V and 1 base from J, leaving 18 bases between. Written as DNA, the CDR3 is TGTGCCTCCAGAGTGAGTCGGGGTTCTGGGGCCAACGTCCTGACTTTC. It encodes CASRVSRGSGANVLTF.

The chain has TRBV28 and TRBJ1-4; D uncertain. Trimming removed 8 bases at V and 3 bases at J, with 13 bases between. CDR3 length equals 14 residues. The germline V gene encodes CDR1 MDHEN and CDR2 SYDVKM. CDR3 protein: CASQDDVSNEKLFF. CDR3 in DNA: TGTGCCAGCCAGGACGATGTGTCTAATGAAAAACTGTTTTTT.

The chain couples TRBV5-1 to TRBJ2-5; 11 bases fit TRBD2. The CDR3 consists of 14 residues. Trimming cost V 4 bases and J 5 bases; bases outside gene matches: 4. Germline V gives CDR1 SGHRS, CDR2 YFSETQ. CDR3 in amino acids: CASSPGLAVETQYF. The CDR3 nucleotides read TGCGCCAGCAGCCCGGGACTAGCGGTGGAGACCCAGTACTTC.

Ten or more counts support this clonotype. The chain employs TRBV5-1 and TRBJ1-1, with a weak D call TRBD1 (5 bases). Trimming removed 4 bases from V and 4 bases from J, with 14 bases in between. The CDR3 has 14 residues. Per germline, CDR1 SGHRS and CDR2 YFSETQ. This chain's CDR3 is CASSSGGTGTEAFF. The CDR3, as DNA: TGCGCCAGCAGCAGCGGGGGTACGGGCACTGAAGCTTTCTTT. The variable domain in full, with the rest retrieved from reference TRBV5-1 and TRBJ1-1, is KAGVTQTPRYLIKTRGQQVTLSCSPISGHRSVSWYQQTPGQGLQFLFEYFSETQRNKGNFPGRFSGRQFSNSRSEMNVSTLELGDSALYLCASSSGGTGTEAFFGQGTRLTVV.

This clonotype was observed many times. The J gene is TRBJ2-7, the V gene TRBV7-9; 7 bases agree with TRBD1. V shed 6 bases, J shed 3 bases, and the junction held 2 bases outside the gene matches. This CDR3 is 12 amino acids long. Germline CDR1 SEHNR, CDR2 FQNEAQ (reference sequence). The CDR3 here is CASRGQLYEQYF. Here the CDR3 DNA reads TGTGCCAGCAGGGGACAGCTCTACGAGCAGTACTTC.

This clonotype was counted many times. This chain links TRBV20-1 with TRBJ1-3; 10 nucleotides match TRBD1. There are 15 residues in the CDR3. V was pared by 5 bases and J by 0 bases, with 4 bases of the junction left unmatched. CDR1 is DFQATT, CDR2 SNEGSKA, per germline (reference sequence). The CDR3 region has the DNA TGCAGTGCTGGGGGGGACAGGGGCTCTGGAAACACCATATATTTT. Its translation is CSAGGDRGSGNTIYF.

This clonotype was counted a few times. The V gene is TRBV7-8, the J gene TRBJ2-5; 7 bases map to TRBD1. Germline V gene data show CDR1 as SGHVS and CDR2 as FQNEAQ. The CDR3 extends over 15 amino acids. The J segment lost 4 bases and the V segment lost 1 base, leaving 6 bases of the junction unmatched. The chain's CDR3 is CASSLVAGGSETQYF. In DNA, the CDR3 is TGTGCCAGCAGCTTAGTTGCAGGGGGTTCAGAGACCCAGTACTTC.

This clonotype has just a few counts. The V call is TRBV27, the J call TRBJ1-5; the D is unclear. Germline values: CDR1 MNHEY, CDR2 SMNVEV (reference sequence). There are 15 residues in the CDR3. Trimming removed 6 bases from V and 0 bases from J, with 12 bases in between. The CDR3 sequence is CASRATKGSNQPQHF. The CDR3 DNA reads TGTGCCAGCAGGGCCACAAAGGGTAGCAATCAGCCCCAGCATTTT.

The genes are TRBV4-1 and TRBJ2-7; D might be TRBD1 (5 bases). The CDR3 runs to 14 residues. Trimming removed 5 bases at V and 0 bases at J, with 11 bases between. Per germline, CDR1 MGHRA and CDR2 YSYEKL. CDR3 sequence reads: CASSYRISSYEQYF. The DNA for the CDR3 is TGCGCCAGCAGCTACAGGATATCCTCCTACGAGCAGTACTTC.